This T cell receptor (beta chain) was captured by sequencing in a study of blood T cell repertoires in COVID-19 (dated by TCRdb to about 2020). Notes on the research overall: Samples covering the acute and convalescent phases of COVID-19 were provided by collaborators in the United States, Italy and Spain. The repertoires were released in a freely available public database meant as a resource for research on the immune response to SARS-CoV-2. The material from the prospective study consisted of cDNA or gDNA derived from T cells, B-cell-depleted T cells, or PBMCs. The samples were drawn from the first 160 participants of the ongoing ImmuneRACE study and from 1,254 subjects provided by 6 global collaborators. HLA class I and class II types, where available, came from metadata supplied by the sample provider rather than from assay-based typing. The dataset comprised deeply sampled blood TCRbeta repertoires from subjects exposed to, actively infected with, or recovered from COVID-19. A de-identified subject ID, COVID-19 status, age in years and sex were almost always included in the sample metadata.

V is trimmed back by 5 bases and J by 1 base, and the junction contains 6 bases that no gene match accounts for. Taken from the germline V gene, the CDR1 and CDR2 loops are WSHSY and SAAADI. The CDR3 measures 15 amino acids from cysteine to phenylalanine. The only DNA kept is the CDR3, 45 bases in frame from the first base. This clone was counted between two and nine times. Its cognate antigen has yet to be identified. No base-level quality is on record; no much larger clone is a single base apart. Broader findings and caveats from the paper: How much clinical and demographic metadata was included differed by source and by participant, and the metadata was provided uncurated.

Participants in the prospective study were enrolled through a virtual design, were aged roughly 18 to 100 years, and lived in roughly 26 United States geographic areas. In the prospective study, participants were assigned to cohorts based on the clinical history participants reported in a screening survey and a study questionnaire. In the prospective study, whole blood, serum and a nasopharyngeal or oropharyngeal swab were collected from each participant by mobile phlebotomists. Prospective study participants could optionally give additional blood draws and questionnaires over an approximately 2-month period. Blood samples from the prospective study were shipped frozen or at room temperature prior to DNA extraction. The immunoSEQ Assay, a bias-controlled multiplex PCR, was used to amplify TCRbeta CDR3 regions from genomic DNA. The original methods were these. The number of nucleated cells in each sample was estimated by amplification of reference gene primers within the assay. To quantify the absolute abundance of each unique TCRbeta CDR3 rearrangement, sequence reads were collapsed and filtered. For each sample, productive Simpson clonality was calculated as the square root of Simpson's diversity index over productive rearrangements. TCRdb retrieved this table from immuneACCESS and kept in-frame rearrangements only. Not all clones are present; in checked studies, unresolved V genes account for under half, and no reason is known for the remainder. Clonal size and the V and J genes are those of that table, whereas D and trimming came from the DNA. The sample has 150,000 to 200,000 clones on record, approximately 73% of them singletons. The ten largest clones add up to about a sixth of the sample.

This clonotype originated in a woman in her forties or fifties with acute COVID-19. Sequencing was performed on PBMCs or T cells enriched from blood (not recorded which). The chain employs TRBV10-2 and TRBJ1-1, with TRBD1 identical over 8 junction bases. The CDR3 here reads CASSPGTGTNTEAFF. The DNA sequence reads TGCGCCAGCAGTCCCGGGACAGGAACGAACACTGAAGCTTTCTTT.